The rows below give T cell receptor beta chains drawn from one sample of a study of shared clonotypes between healthy human individuals. Assay used: immunoSEQ multiplex PCR; TCRdb lists only in-frame clones, some missing. Found here are around 620,000 clones, around 95% of them singletons; the top ten hold about 0.11%. Material: naive CD8+ T cells sorted from blood. These receptor sequences come from a woman aged 25 to 45 in good health. The CDR3 runs from the conserved cysteine through the conserved F or W. D genes are given only for firm matches. Part of the rows lack a size; the others show once, few, many or a class for expanded clones.

clone size	J gene	D gene	V gene	CDR3 protein	CDR3 DNA
.	TRBJ1-2	TRBD1	TRBV27	CASSTGTGLGYTF	TGTGCCAGCAGTACCGGGACAGGCCTCGGCTACACCTTC
.	TRBJ2-7	.	TRBV11-2	CASSLADYEQYF	TGTGCCAGCAGCTTGGCGGACTACGAGCAGTACTTC
.	TRBJ2-7	TRBD1	TRBV5-5	CASSFLDRGSYEQYF	TGTGCCAGCAGCTTCCTGGACAGGGGTTCTTACGAGCAGTACTTC
.	TRBJ2-7	TRBD2	TRBV5-8	CASSFGGGGSEQYF	TGTGCCAGCAGCTTCGGGGGGGGAGGGTCCGAGCAGTACTTC
once	TRBJ2-7	.	TRBV18	CASSSGTNSYEQYF	TGTGCCAGCTCATCCGGGACGAACTCCTACGAGCAGTACTTC
.	TRBJ2-1	.	TRBV5-1	CASSTRGGNYNEQFF	TGCGCCAGCAGCACCCGAGGTGGAAATTACAATGAGCAGTTCTTC
once	TRBJ1-1	TRBD1	TRBV15	CATSRSQGVGVNTEAFF	TGTGCCACCAGCAGATCGCAGGGGGTTGGAGTCAACACTGAAGCTTTCTTT
once	TRBJ2-2	.	TRBV27	CASTPGPSAGELFF	TGTGCCAGCACCCCGGGACCCTCGGCCGGGGAGCTGTTTTTT
.	TRBJ2-3	.	TRBV28	CASSDPTGSTDTQYF	TGTGCCAGCAGTGATCCGACAGGTAGCACAGATACGCAGTATTTT
.	TRBJ1-1	.	TRBV11-2	CASSLLVNTEAFF	TGTGCCAGCAGCTTATTAGTGAACACTGAAGCTTTCTTT
.	TRBJ2-3	TRBD1	TRBV9	CASSGTFGTGIPDTQYF	TGTGCCAGCAGCGGTACCTTTGGGACAGGGATCCCAGATACGCAGTATTTT
.	TRBJ2-7	TRBD1	TRBV27	CASSSSWGDRALYEQYF	TGTGCCAGCAGTTCGAGTTGGGGGGACAGGGCTCTCTACGAGCAGTACTTC
once	TRBJ2-7	TRBD2	TRBV11-2	CASSLALAGDFYEQYF	TGTGCCAGCAGCTTAGCACTAGCGGGAGATTTCTACGAGCAGTACTTC
.	TRBJ1-5	TRBD1	TRBV6-5	CASSPGGGQPQHF	TGTGCCAGCTCCCCAGGGGGCGGGCAGCCCCAGCATTTT
.	TRBJ2-7	TRBD2	TRBV28	CASSGPGLAGRTSYEQYF	TGTGCCAGCAGCGGACCGGGACTAGCGGGACGAACCTCCTACGAGCAGTACTTC
.	TRBJ2-7	TRBD1	TRBV7-8	CASSLDRGLYEQYF	TGTGCCAGCAGCCTGGACAGGGGACTCTACGAGCAGTACTTC
.	TRBJ2-2	TRBD2	TRBV28	CASSWGRATGELFF	TGTGCCAGCAGTTGGGGGAGGGCCACCGGGGAGCTGTTTTTT